This T cell receptor (beta chain) was found in a study of human T cells and chemical hapten exposure. Overall study: Throughout a study of 20 to 25 weeks, patients underwent weekly scalp administration of diphenylcyclopropenone doses. Predominantly women, the patients had alopecia areata, totalis or universalis.

Trimming pared 3 bases from V and 6 bases from J, leaving 15 bases between. Germline CDR1 is SGHKS and CDR2 is YYEKEE (reference sequence). The CDR3 contains 14 residues. Specified time point: pre-sensitization, week 0. Treatment reported: therapeutic diphenylcyclopropenone sensitization with weekly scalp DPC. Patches went on only after blood had been drawn each time. This clonotype showed up just a few times. TCRdb re-called the RACE reads through MiXCR, storing one row per CDR3 protein. The sample carries about 350,000 distinct CDR3 sequences, around 5% recorded once. The receptor comes from a woman between 18 and 29 years old with alopecia areata. Some clones in this sample may be carry-over from other donors' samples. V and J are TRBV5-5 and TRBJ1-2; D remains unclear. The sequenced sample was whole blood, obtained in connection with sensitization to the hapten diphenylcyclopropenone (DPC). CDR3 protein: CASSWSPGWDGYTF. CDR3 nucleotide sequence: TGTGCCAGCAGCTGGTCCCCAGGCTGGGATGGCTACACCTTC.